This TCR beta chain is from a study of T-cell reconstitution after alpha-beta-depleted transplantation in children. The library targeted TCRbeta and was prepared with unique molecular identifiers. TCRdb reprocessed the PCR reads with MiXCR, giving one entry per CDR3 protein. The repertoire has around 490,000 distinct CDR3 sequences, roughly 11% of them found once; the top ten carry 13% to 15%. V gave up 1 base and J gave up 4 bases, with 9 bases separating them. CDR1 is SEHNR, CDR2 FQNEAQ, per germline (reference sequence). CDR3 length: 14 amino acids. This clonotype was picked up many times. The sequence was obtained from a female patient between 2 and 15 years old who had a stem cell transplant for aplastic anemia, so the T cells may come from the graft donor. The input for sequencing was PBMCs, mostly from graft donor cells, taken 180 days after TCRalphabeta/CD19-depleted stem cell transplant. The chain couples TRBV7-9 to TRBJ2-3; tentative D call: TRBD2 (5 bases). The CDR3, as DNA: TGTGCCAGCAGCTTAGTCGAAGCGGCAGATACGCAGTATTTT. Its protein product is CASSLVEAADTQYF.